The 12 T cell receptor beta chains reported below all come from one sample, sequenced in a study of T-cell memory formation after mild COVID-19. TCRdb called the 5' RACE reads again in MiXCR, with one record for every CDR3 protein. The table has more than 250,000 distinct CDR3 sequences, 15% to 20% seen once. The source material was PBMCs or a T cell subset sorted from them (not recorded which). The receptors derive from a man aged 18-30 years who had mild COVID-19 (a few samples of this study predate the infection). Cell type and time point are not known.

Many counts were recorded for this clonotype. The chain combines TRBV7-2 with TRBJ2-7; the D gene is possibly TRBD2 (6 bases). Germline lookup yields CDR1 SGHTA and CDR2 FQGNSA. The CDR3 spans 13 residues. Trimming removed 5 bases from V and 6 bases from J, with 14 bases in between. The CDR3 region has the DNA TGTGCCAGCAGCCGGGGACTCCTCCTCGAGCAGTACGTC. This gives the protein CASSRGLLLEQYV.

The chain links TRBV4-1 to TRBJ1-1; D is unclear. In germline, CDR1 is MGHRA, CDR2 YSYEKL. V was cut by 1 base and J by 0 bases, with 12 bases left in between. The CDR3 is 16 amino acids. CDR3 coding DNA: TGCGCCAGCAGCCAAGTCTTCGCAGACATGAACACTGAAGCTTTCTTT. Protein: CASSQVFADMNTEAFF.

The V gene is TRBV7-8, the J gene TRBJ2-7; 7 bases line up with TRBD1. This CDR3 has 14 residues. The V gene end was trimmed by 5 bases and the J gene end by 3 bases; junction bases not matched to a gene: 7. CDR1 and CDR2 from the germline V gene are SGHVS and FQNEAQ. Here the CDR3 reads CASSPYRGFYEQYF. In DNA, the CDR3 is TGTGCCAGCAGCCCCTACAGGGGATTCTACGAGCAGTACTTC.

Written as DNA, the CDR3 is TGCAGCGTTGCGGCCGGGGGCCAAGAGACCCAGTACTTC. It is translated as CSVAAGGQETQYF. The chain uses TRBV29-1 and TRBJ2-5; weak D call: TRBD2 (6 bases). The length of the CDR3 is 13 residues. Trimming took off 4 bases at V and 1 base at J, with 10 bases between the two ends. CDR1 SQVTM and CDR2 ANQGSEA come from the germline V gene. The full variable domain, its missing parts supplied by reference TRBV29-1 and TRBJ2-5, is SAVISQKPSRDICQRGTSLTIQCQVDSQVTMMFWYRQQPGQSLTLIATANQGSEATYESGFVIDKFPISRPNLTFSTLTVSNMSPEDSSIYLCSVAAGGQETQYFGPGTRLLVL.

This clonotype was observed a handful of times. V gene TRBV12-3 or TRBV12-4 combines with J gene TRBJ2-5; 7 bases agree with TRBD2. V shed 7 bases and J 5 bases; nucleotides not matched to a gene: 10. The length of the CDR3 is 14 residues. The CDR3 spells CASTPGLSIETQYF. The CDR3 nucleotides are TGTGCCAGCACCCCGGGACTAAGCATCGAGACCCAGTACTTC.

The rearrangement joins TRBV6-6 to TRBJ2-7; the D is unclear. The CDR3 consists of 13 residues. Germline V lookup: CDR1 MNHNY, CDR2 SVGAGI (reference sequence). V lost 3 bases, J lost 3 bases, and 9 bases lay in between. CDR3 nucleotides: TGTGCCAGCAGTTATAGCCTCCGCTACGAGCAGTACTTC. Its translation is CASSYSLRYEQYF.

The chain employs TRBV5-1 and TRBJ2-2, with D hard to call. Germline CDR1 and CDR2: SGHRS and YFSETQ. V was clipped by 4 bases and J by 1 base, with 14 bases between them. The CDR3 spans 16 residues. CDR3 sequence: CASSQLTGLNTGELFF. The CDR3 DNA sequence: TGCGCCAGCAGCCAACTTACCGGGCTGAACACCGGGGAGCTGTTTTTT.

This clonotype was recorded a few times. This sequence joins TRBV6-5 and TRBJ1-1, with TRBD1 identical over 8 bases. CDR3 length: 15 amino acids. Trimming took 1 base from V and 1 from J; bases not matched to a gene: 2. The germline V gene encodes CDR1 MNHEY and CDR2 SVGAGI. The DNA of the CDR3 is TGTGCCAGCAGTTACTGGGGGACAGGGAACACTGAAGCTTTCTTT. Translating it yields CASSYWGTGNTEAFF.

This clonotype was seen a few times. Written as DNA, the CDR3 is TGTGCCACCAGCAGAACAGGGGATACGCAGTATTTT. Translating gives CATSRTGDTQYF. The chain recombines TRBV15 with TRBJ2-3; TRBD1 is a possible D gene (6 bases). This CDR3 is 12 amino acids long. Germline V CDR1 and CDR2: LNHNV, YYDKDF (reference sequence). The ends were cut back, 2 bases at V and 6 bases at J, with 6 bases in the middle.

The chain is built from TRBV7-9 and TRBJ1-4; 8 bases are a match to TRBD1. The germline V gene encodes CDR1 SEHNR and CDR2 FQNEAQ (reference sequence). The CDR3 is 12 amino acids. V lost 4 bases, J lost 12 bases, and 4 bases stayed unmatched. The CDR3 loop reads CASSSGQGELFF. The DNA for the CDR3 is TGTGCCAGCAGCTCAGGACAGGGAGAACTGTTTTTT.

This clonotype has more than one count but fewer than ten. The junction shows a germline mismatch at one end, possibly a read error. This chain joins TRBV2 and TRBJ2-7; D call uncertain. Germline lookup yields CDR1 SNHLY and CDR2 FYNNEI. This CDR3 is built from 14 residues. Here the CDR3 DNA reads TGTGCCAGCTGTGACGGACCGCTCCCCTACGAGCAGTACTTC. As protein: CASCDGPLPYEQYF.

This chain connects TRBV12-3 or TRBV12-4 to TRBJ2-5; a weak D match, TRBD2 (7 bases). Trimming took 7 bases from V and 5 from J, leaving 23 bases between them. The CDR3 length is 16 residues. The CDR3: CASNRRGAEGRETQYF. The CDR3, as DNA: TGTGCCAGCAATCGCCGGGGGGCCGAAGGGAGGGAGACCCAGTACTTC.